These T cell receptor beta chains were read from a single sample in a study of blood T cell repertoires in COVID-19. Only in-frame clones appear in the TCRdb table, and some are missing; sequencing was by immunoSEQ multiplex PCR. In the table there are about 150,000 clones, 70% to 90% of which are singletons. Material: peripheral blood. These receptor sequences come from a man aged 65 to 79 with acute or convalescent COVID-19. CDR3s include the opening cysteine and the closing phenylalanine or tryptophan. Each record gives: V gene, J gene, CDR3 length, D gene, clone size, CDR3 DNA, CDR3 protein. The D gene is left open where the match is weak. Clone size is given for some rows only: seen once, a few or many times, or a class if the clone is expanded.

TRBV19,TRBJ2-3,16,TRBD1,.,TGTGCCAGTAGTGCAGACAGGGCCTCTAGCACAGATACGCAGTATTTT,CASSADRASSTDTQYF
TRBV5-5,TRBJ1-5,15,.,.,TGTGCCAGCAGTCTCTCGGCAGGGCCGAATCAGCCCCAGCATTTT,CASSLSAGPNQPQHF
TRBV28,TRBJ2-7,16,TRBD1,.,TGTGCCAGCAGTGGTCCGGGACAGCGATATATCTACGAGCAGTACTTC,CASSGPGQRYIYEQYF
TRBV7-2,TRBJ2-3,15,TRBD2,.,TGTGCCAGCAGCCCAACGGGACTAGCGGGAGATACGCAGTATTTT,CASSPTGLAGDTQYF
TRBV5-1,TRBJ2-3,16,.,.,TGCGCCAGCAGCTTGGAGGGGGGGCTGGACACAGATACGCAGTATTTT,CASSLEGGLDTDTQYF
TRBV28,TRBJ1-3,16,TRBD1,.,TGTGCCAGGACTCCTGCGGGACAGGGCCCTGGAAACACCATATATTTT,CARTPAGQGPGNTIYF
TRBV14,TRBJ2-5,17,.,.,TGTGCCAGCAGCCAAGATGAATCCCGGTTGCAACAAGAGACCCAGTACTTC,CASSQDESRLQQETQYF
TRBV7-9,TRBJ2-1,16,.,few,TGTGCCAGCAGCTTCCCCCCGGGACTGGAATACAATGAGCAGTTCTTC,CASSFPPGLEYNEQFF
TRBV3-1/TRBV3-2,TRBJ2-7,13,.,.,TGTGCCAGCAGTTCCGTTAGCGGTTACGAGCAGTACTTC,CASSSVSGYEQYF
TRBV25-1,TRBJ2-7,15,TRBD2,.,TGTGCCAGCAGTGAGTATAGCGGGAGTCACCACGAGCAGTACTTC,CASSEYSGSHHEQYF
TRBV5-1,TRBJ2-7,14,TRBD1,.,TGCGCCAGCAGGACCGGGACAGCATCCTACGAGCAGTACTTC,CASRTGTASYEQYF
TRBV9,TRBJ1-1,14,TRBD1,.,TGTGCCAGCAGCGCCGGGACAGTGAACACTGAAGCTTTCTTT,CASSAGTVNTEAFF
TRBV6-7,TRBJ2-7,20,TRBD1,.,TGTGCCAGCAGTTACTCGATTCGTTTCGAGAAACGGACAGGGGACTACGAGCAGTACTTC,CASSYSIRFEKRTGDYEQYF
TRBV19,TRBJ2-3,15,.,.,TGTGCCAGTAGTGCGATAGGACGGGATACAGATACGCAGTATTTT,CASSAIGRDTDTQYF
TRBV6-5,TRBJ2-5,13,.,.,TGTGCCAGCAAAAGAGTTACCAAAGAGACCCAGTACTTC,CASKRVTKETQYF
TRBV6-5,TRBJ2-7,15,TRBD1,.,TGTGCCAGCAGGTCAGACAGGGGCAGCTCCTACGAGCAGTACTTC,CASRSDRGSSYEQYF
TRBV4-3,TRBJ1-2,11,.,few,TGCGCCAGCCGAGGTAACTATGGCTACACCTTC,CASRGNYGYTF
TRBV6-1,TRBJ2-7,14,TRBD2,.,TGTGCCAGCACCCTGGGGGGGGGTGGGTACGAGCAGTACTTC,CASTLGGGGYEQYF
TRBV6-2/TRBV6-3,TRBJ1-2,14,.,.,TGTGCCAGCAGTTACTCGTTTCAGATCTATGGCTACACCTTC,CASSYSFQIYGYTF
TRBV19,TRBJ1-1,13,.,.,TGTGCCAGTAGGGAGGGAGGCGGCACTGAAGCTTTCTTT,CASREGGGTEAFF
TRBV28,TRBJ2-7,16,TRBD2,.,TGTGCCAGCAGTGAAACCTCCGGGACTAGACCGTACGAGCAGTACTTC,CASSETSGTRPYEQYF
TRBV5-1,TRBJ1-2,14,TRBD1,few,TGCGCCAGCACAATAACAGGGGACACCTATGGCTACACCTTC,CASTITGDTYGYTF
TRBV7-9,TRBJ2-7,13,.,.,TGTGCCAGCAGCTTAGTGGGAGATGGAAAACAGTACTTC,CASSLVGDGKQYF
TRBV3-1/TRBV3-2,TRBJ2-7,13,.,.,TGTGCCAGCAGCCAAAACAGGGCCTACGAGCAGTACTTC,CASSQNRAYEQYF
TRBV3-1/TRBV3-2,TRBJ1-6,17,.,.,TGTGCCAGCAGCCAAGATCTGGACAGCTCCTATAATTCACCCCTCCACTTT,CASSQDLDSSYNSPLHF
TRBV11-2,TRBJ2-7,14,TRBD2,.,TGTGCCAGCAGAAGACTAGCCGGTCCCTACGAGCAGTACTTC,CASRRLAGPYEQYF
TRBV3-1/TRBV3-2,TRBJ2-7,14,.,.,TGTGCCAGCAGCCCAACAGGGAAATTGCACGAGCAGTACTTC,CASSPTGKLHEQYF
TRBV9,TRBJ2-5,15,.,.,TGTGCCAGCAGCTCCCTCGGACAGCTCCAAGAGACCCAGTACTTC,CASSSLGQLQETQYF
TRBV5-6,TRBJ2-1,13,.,.,TGTGCCAGCAGCCCCACAGGGTTTGGTGAGCAGTTCTTC,CASSPTGFGEQFF
TRBV29-1,TRBJ1-2,13,.,.,TGCAGCGTCGCGGAACCCTTTAACTATGGCTACACCTTC,CSVAEPFNYGYTF
TRBV4-1,TRBJ2-5,16,TRBD1,.,TGCGCCAGCAGCCAAGAACACAGGGGGCTGGGGGAGACCCAGTACTTC,CASSQEHRGLGETQYF
TRBV9,TRBJ2-7,15,TRBD2,.,TGTGCCAGCAGCGTAGCAGGGCAAGCGGGAGACGAGCAGTACTTC,CASSVAGQAGDEQYF
TRBV29-1,TRBJ2-7,13,.,.,TGCAGCGTTGATCGGGGAGGTTCCTACGAGCAGTACTTC,CSVDRGGSYEQYF
TRBV6-5,TRBJ1-1,14,TRBD1,.,TGTGCCAGCAGAGAGGACAGGGCTGACACTGAAGCTTTCTTT,CASREDRADTEAFF
TRBV7-8,TRBJ1-1,14,.,.,TGTGCCAGCAGCCGAAAACAGGCGGACACTGAAGCTTTCTTT,CASSRKQADTEAFF
TRBV28,TRBJ1-1,14,.,.,TGTGCCAGCAGCACGTGGGGGGGCAACACTGAAGCTTTCTTT,CASSTWGGNTEAFF
TRBV2,TRBJ2-1,16,TRBD2,.,TGTGCCAGCAGGACTTTAGCGGGAGGGCGGCGGGGGGAGCAGTTCTTC,CASRTLAGGRRGEQFF
TRBV15,TRBJ2-7,15,.,few,TGTGCCACCAGCAGAGCAAAGGGACTTCCCTACGAGCAGTACTTC,CATSRAKGLPYEQYF
TRBV19,TRBJ1-2,16,.,.,TGTGCCAGTAGTATAGAAGGACAGTTACCTAACTATGGCTACACCTTC,CASSIEGQLPNYGYTF
TRBV5-1,TRBJ1-2,13,TRBD1,once,TGCGCCAGCAGCTCCGGACAGGGCGATGGCTACACCTTC,CASSSGQGDGYTF
TRBV12-3/TRBV12-4,TRBJ2-5,13,TRBD2,.,TGTGCCAGCACCGGGGGGGGGCAAGAGACCCAGTACTTC,CASTGGGQETQYF
TRBV29-1,TRBJ2-1,13,TRBD2,once,TGCAGCGTTGGGGCTAGCGGATTCAATGAGCAGTTCTTC,CSVGASGFNEQFF
TRBV2,TRBJ2-1,16,TRBD2,few,TGTGCCAGCAGTGTACAGCTAGCGGGCTCCTACAATGAGCAGTTCTTC,CASSVQLAGSYNEQFF
TRBV10-3,TRBJ2-2,14,.,.,TGTGCCACCTCGGGACTTCTGAACACCGGGGAGCTGTTTTTT,CATSGLLNTGELFF
TRBV5-1,TRBJ1-2,12,.,.,TGCGCCAGCAGCTTGGAATCAAATGGCTACACCTTC,CASSLESNGYTF
TRBV18,TRBJ2-7,14,.,.,TGTGCCAGCTCAATGACAGGCAACTCCTACGAGCAGTACTTC,CASSMTGNSYEQYF
TRBV4-1,TRBJ2-2,16,TRBD1,.,TGCGCCAGCAGCCAAGGGACAGGGGGCAACACCGGGGAGCTGTTTTTT,CASSQGTGGNTGELFF
TRBV7-3,TRBJ2-1,13,TRBD2,.,TGTGCCAGCAGCTCCGGGACTAAGAATGAGCAGTTCTTC,CASSSGTKNEQFF
TRBV19,TRBJ2-1,17,TRBD2,.,TGTGCCAGTAGTATAGGGGGACTAGCGGTCTCCTACAATGAGCAGTTCTTC,CASSIGGLAVSYNEQFF
TRBV5-1,TRBJ1-1,17,.,.,TGCGCCAGCAGCTTGAGGTCGGTTGGGGGGAGGGACACTGAAGCTTTCTTT,CASSLRSVGGRDTEAFF
TRBV4-3,TRBJ2-2,16,TRBD1,.,TGCGCCAGCAGCCAAGACGGGACAGGAAAAACCGGGGAGCTGTTTTTT,CASSQDGTGKTGELFF
TRBV7-9,TRBJ1-2,13,.,once,TGTGCCAGCAGCCTCAATACGGGTAGGAGCTACACCTTC,CASSLNTGRSYTF
TRBV3-1/TRBV3-2,TRBJ2-3,11,.,.,TGTGCCAGCAGCCGTGAGGGTACGCAGTATTTT,CASSREGTQYF
TRBV4-3,TRBJ2-2,19,.,.,TGCGCCAGCAGCCAAGACTACGCGAACCCGGGAATTCACACCGGGGAGCTGTTTTTT,CASSQDYANPGIHTGELFF
TRBV4-2,TRBJ1-6,15,.,.,TGTGCCAGCAGCCAGTTACAGGGCCAAAGTTCACCCCTCCACTTT,CASSQLQGQSSPLHF
TRBV30,TRBJ2-7,14,.,.,TGTGCCTGGAGTGCCACCGGGGTTTCATACGAGCAGTACTTC,CAWSATGVSYEQYF
TRBV7-8,TRBJ1-1,11,.,.,TGTGCCAGCAGCTCACTGGGGGGGGTAGTCTTT,CASSSLGGVVF
TRBV5-1,TRBJ2-7,14,TRBD2,once,TGCGCCAGCAGCACCCAACGGACTAGCAACGAGCAGTACTTC,CASSTQRTSNEQYF
TRBV7-9,TRBJ2-3,13,.,.,TGTGCCAGCAGCTTAGCGGGCTCAGATACGCAGTATTTT,CASSLAGSDTQYF